What follows are 25 T cell receptor beta chains derived from one specimen sequenced in a study of blood T cell repertoires in COVID-19. Some clones are missing from TCRdb's copy, which holds only in-frame ones; the method was immunoSEQ multiplex PCR. The sample includes some 250,000 clones, approximately 85% seen only once; the top ten take around 2%. Sequencing used PBMCs or T cells enriched from blood (not recorded which). The source of these receptors is a woman aged 50 to 60 who had recovered from COVID-19.

In its sample, this clone was seen a few times. This sequence joins TRBV7-3 and TRBJ1-6; no definite D call. Per the germline V gene, CDR1 is SGHTA and CDR2 is FQGTGA. The CDR3 has 16 amino acids. Trimming left V 8 bases short and J 0 bases short, with 14 bases between. Here the CDR3 reads CASFLLKSSYNSPLHF. In DNA form, the CDR3 reads TGTGCCAGCTTCTTGCTGAAGAGCTCCTATAATTCACCCCTCCACTTT.

V usage is TRBV12-3 or TRBV12-4 and J usage is TRBJ2-1; D possibly corresponds to TRBD1 (5 bases). This CDR3 is built from 12 residues. Deletions cut 6 bases from V and 9 bases from J, with 12 bases between. CDR3 loop: CASSSAGFEQFF. In nucleotides, the CDR3 is TGTGCCAGCAGCTCCGCAGGGTTTGAGCAGTTCTTC.

The chain employs TRBV7-2 and TRBJ2-7; no clear D. CDR3 length: 15 residues. Germline V CDR1 and CDR2: SGHTA, FQGNSA. The V end lost 3 bases, the J end lost 2 bases, and 14 bases lay between the germline ends. This chain's CDR3 is CASSLSFQTAYEQYF. In DNA, the CDR3 is TGTGCCAGCAGCTTGTCTTTCCAAACAGCCTACGAGCAGTACTTC.

This sequence joins TRBV28 and TRBJ2-7; no reliable D call. Germline-derived CDR1 and CDR2 are MDHEN and SYDVKM. Trimming stripped 5 bases from V and 1 base from J, with 18 bases between. CDR3 length: 16 amino acids. CDR3 nucleotide sequence: TGTGCCAGCAGTAAGACCGGCGGAGTCGGATCCTACGAGCAGTACTTC. Translation: CASSKTGGVGSYEQYF.

In its sample, this clone was seen a few times. The genes are TRBV14 and TRBJ2-3; tentatively, D is TRBD2 (5 bases). Trimming stripped 8 bases from V and 5 bases from J, with 8 bases between. Germline CDR1 and CDR2: SGHDN and FVKESK. This CDR3 is 11 amino acids long. The CDR3 spells CASSGGDTQYF. The DNA of the CDR3 is TGTGCCAGCTCAGGAGGAGATACGCAGTATTTT.

The V call is TRBV19, the J call TRBJ2-3, with a weak D call TRBD2 (6 bases). CDR3 length equals 15 residues. Germline loops: CDR1 LNHDA, CDR2 SQIVND (reference sequence). V was cut by 5 bases and J by 6 bases, with 18 bases left in between. The CDR3 sequence: CASSPRTTLMDTQYF. CDR3 DNA sequence: TGTGCCAGTAGTCCCAGGACTACCTTGATGGATACGCAGTATTTT.

This clone has a handful of counts. The chain recombines TRBV5-5 with TRBJ2-7; tentative D call: TRBD2 (6 bases). The CDR3 covers 14 residues. V lost 0 bases, J lost 6 bases, and 13 bases lay in between. Germline CDR1 and CDR2: SGHKS and YYEKEE (reference sequence). The chain's CDR3 is CASSLGQGLSEQYF. CDR3 DNA sequence: TGTGCCAGCAGCTTGGGCCAGGGACTTAGCGAGCAGTACTTC.

This chain uses TRBV19 with TRBJ2-7; 8 bases line up with TRBD1. V lost 10 bases, J lost 5 bases, and 19 bases stayed unmatched. The CDR3 has 16 amino acids. Germline CDR1 and CDR2: LNHDA and SQIVND (reference sequence). The CDR3 reads CATTLGRTGGSHEQYF. The CDR3 DNA is TGTGCCACCACTCTCGGCCGTACAGGGGGTTCCCACGAGCAGTACTTC.

The chain has TRBV5-1 and TRBJ2-3; the match to TRBD1 covers 10 bases. The junction had 5 bases not matched to a gene; V was cut back by 3 bases and J by 4 bases. Germline V gene data show CDR1 as SGHRS and CDR2 as YFSETQ. The length of the CDR3 is 15 residues. This chain's CDR3 is CASSSLGTGADTQYF. In DNA, the CDR3 is TGCGCCAGCAGCTCTCTCGGGACAGGGGCAGATACGCAGTATTTT. The full variable domain, its missing parts supplied by reference TRBV5-1 and TRBJ2-3, is KAGVTQTPRYLIKTRGQQVTLSCSPISGHRSVSWYQQTPGQGLQFLFEYFSETQRNKGNFPGRFSGRQFSNSRSEMNVSTLELGDSALYLCASSSLGTGADTQYFGPGTRLTVL.

This rearrangement joins TRBV18 to TRBJ2-7, with D perhaps matching TRBD2 (5 bases). Germline CDR1 is KGHSH and CDR2 is LQKENI. The CDR3 covers 13 residues. Trimming shortened V by 1 base and J by 6 bases, and 10 bases separated the two germline ends. The CDR3 DNA reads TGTGCCAGCTCACCACTAGAAGGGAGCGAGCAGTACTTC. This encodes CASSPLEGSEQYF.

V usage is TRBV29-1 and J usage is TRBJ2-3, with 10 bases aligning to TRBD1. Germline values: CDR1 SQVTM, CDR2 ANQGSEA. CDR3 length: 18 residues. Unmatched junction bases numbered 14, after V lost 2 bases and J lost 3 bases. In nucleotides, the CDR3 is TGCAGCGTTGAACTCCTTACCCGGACAGGGGGAAGTACAGATACGCAGTATTTT. Translated, it gives CSVELLTRTGGSTDTQYF.

The chain combines TRBV5-6 with TRBJ2-2; TRBD1 aligns across 8 bases. The germline CDR1 and CDR2 sequences are SGHDT and YYEEEE. Losses at the gene ends were 3 bases for V and 1 base for J; bases not matched to a gene: 2. The CDR3 sequence is 15 residues long. The CDR3 DNA reads as TGTGCCAGCAGCTGGACAGGGTGGAACACCGGGGAGCTGTTTTTT. Protein product: CASSWTGWNTGELFF.

The chain carries TRBV5-4 and TRBJ2-1; D is possibly TRBD1 (6 bases). This CDR3 is 16 amino acids long. Between the trimmed V and J ends, which lost 2 bases and 5 bases, there was a span of 17 bases. Germline V lookup: CDR1 SGHNT, CDR2 YYREEE (reference sequence). The CDR3 here is CASSFRVTGQDNEQFF. The CDR3, as DNA: TGTGCCAGCAGCTTTCGGGTTACGGGACAAGACAATGAGCAGTTCTTC.

The V gene is TRBV7-9, the J gene TRBJ2-7, with TRBD1 matching over 12 bases. The CDR3 is 16 amino acids. The junction had 3 bases not matched to a gene; V was cut back by 1 base and J by 2 bases. Per the germline V gene, CDR1 is SEHNR and CDR2 is FQNEAQ (reference sequence). The CDR3 is CASSLVGQGATYEQYF. Written as DNA, the CDR3 is TGTGCCAGCAGCTTAGTGGGACAGGGGGCGACCTACGAGCAGTACTTC.

The chain links TRBV27 to TRBJ1-4; tentatively, D is TRBD1 (5 bases). Trimming removed 5 bases from V and 8 bases from J, with 18 bases in between. The CDR3 is made up of 15 amino acids. Germline CDR1 reads MNHEY; CDR2 reads SMNVEV (reference sequence). The CDR3 is CASSLREGRGEKLFF. In DNA form, the CDR3 reads TGTGCCAGCAGTCTACGGGAGGGCCGGGGGGAAAAACTGTTTTTT. Using reference TRBV27 and TRBJ1-4 for the parts outside the CDR3, the full variable domain is EAQVTQNPRYLITVTGKKLTVTCSQNMNHEYMSWYRQDPGLGLRQIYYSMNVEVTDKGDVPEGYKVSRKEKRNFPLILESPSPNQTSLYFCASSLREGRGEKLFFGSGTQLSVL.

CDR3 loop: CATSDTRQEPNYGYTF. CDR3 nucleotide sequence: TGTGCCACCAGTGACACCCGACAGGAGCCTAACTATGGCTACACCTTC. The V call is TRBV24-1, the J call TRBJ1-2; perhaps TRBD1 as D (6 bases). Germline V gene data show CDR1 as KGHDR and CDR2 as SFDVKD. This CDR3 is built from 16 residues. V lost 4 bases to trimming and J lost 0 bases, with 14 bases between them.

The chain carries TRBV30 and TRBJ2-3, with D uncertain. V lost 3 bases, J lost 6 bases, and 7 bases lay in between. This CDR3 contains 11 residues. From germline, CDR1 is GTSNPN and CDR2 SVGIG (reference sequence). The CDR3: CAWRLGDTQYF. DNA for the CDR3: TGTGCCTGGAGGTTGGGCGATACGCAGTATTTT.

This rearrangement joins TRBV7-8 to TRBJ2-5; the match to TRBD2 covers 9 bases. V trimming: 2 bases; J trimming: 4 bases; junction bases outside the gene matches: 11. The CDR3 sequence is 17 residues long. CDR1 is SGHVS, CDR2 FQNEAQ, per germline. The CDR3 DNA reads as TGTGCCAGCAGCTTAAAGAGGGTAGCGGGAGCGGGAGAGACCCAGTACTTC. Protein sequence: CASSLKRVAGAGETQYF.

The chain is built from TRBV28 and TRBJ2-3; perhaps TRBD2 as D (6 bases). With 7 bases removed from V and 6 bases from J, the gap between germline ends came to 17 bases. Germline CDR1 is MDHEN and CDR2 is SYDVKM. CDR3 length equals 14 residues. This CDR3 reads CASILAPGSDTQYF. The DNA for the CDR3 is TGTGCCAGCATCCTAGCGCCTGGAAGTGATACGCAGTATTTT.

The chain has TRBV3-1 (or the pseudogene TRBV3-2) and TRBJ2-2; 7 bases line up with TRBD1. The V segment lost 2 bases and the J segment 0 bases; nucleotides outside the gene matches: 3. Per germline, CDR1 LGHDT and CDR2 YNNKEL (reference sequence). This CDR3 is built from 16 residues. The CDR3 here is CASSQSRGSNTGELFF. The CDR3 region has the DNA TGTGCCAGCAGCCAATCCAGGGGGTCGAACACCGGGGAGCTGTTTTTT.

The rearrangement uses TRBV25-1 and TRBJ1-1; weak D call: TRBD1 (6 bases). The CDR3 loop spans 15 amino acids. Trimming cost V 4 bases and J 2 bases, with 14 bases left between them. Germline V gene lookup returns CDR1 MGHDK and CDR2 SYGVNS. The CDR3 coding sequence is TGTGCCAGCAGTGCGATGGGACAACTTAACACTGAAGCTTTCTTT. Encoded protein: CASSAMGQLNTEAFF.

This CDR3 reads CASSPTSGVGYTF. The DNA of the CDR3 is TGTGCCAGCAGCCCCACGTCGGGGGTCGGCTACACCTTC. This chain links TRBV7-3 with TRBJ1-2; perhaps TRBD1 as D (5 bases). Germline lookup yields CDR1 SGHTA and CDR2 FQGTGA. CDR3 length: 13 amino acids. V was pared by 5 bases and J by 8 bases, with 15 bases between.

This chain uses TRBV9 with TRBJ1-5; D might be TRBD1 (6 bases). Trimming cost V 3 bases and J 8 bases, with 15 bases left between them. The CDR3 runs 14 residues. Germline V CDR1 and CDR2: SGDLS, YYNGEE. The chain's CDR3 is CASSGGHTGEPQHF. CDR3 bases: TGTGCCAGCAGCGGGGGACATACCGGGGAGCCCCAGCATTTT. Drawing the rest from reference TRBV9 and TRBJ1-5, the complete variable domain is DSGVTQTPKHLITATGQRVTLRCSPRSGDLSVYWYQQSLDQGLQFLIQYYNGEERAKGNILERFSAQQFPDLHSELNLSSLELGDSALYFCASSGGHTGEPQHFGDGTRLSIL.

The chain has TRBV27 and TRBJ2-5, with 9 bases aligning to TRBD1. The CDR3 spans 14 residues. Trimming took 5 bases from V and 5 from J; bases not matched to a gene: 6. Germline V gives CDR1 MNHEY, CDR2 SMNVEV (reference sequence). CDR3 in DNA: TGTGCCAGCAGTACCGGGACAGGGATGGAGACCCAGTACTTC. This translates into CASSTGTGMETQYF.

The rearrangement joins TRBV29-1 to TRBJ2-1, with 9 bases fitting TRBD2. In germline, CDR1 is SQVTM, CDR2 ANQGSEA. V lost 7 bases, J lost 1 base, and 17 bases stayed unmatched. The CDR3 is 18 residues long. The CDR3 sequence is CSAPRGLLAGLSYNEQFF. The CDR3, as DNA: TGCAGCGCCCCAAGGGGCCTCCTAGCGGGATTGTCCTACAATGAGCAGTTCTTC.